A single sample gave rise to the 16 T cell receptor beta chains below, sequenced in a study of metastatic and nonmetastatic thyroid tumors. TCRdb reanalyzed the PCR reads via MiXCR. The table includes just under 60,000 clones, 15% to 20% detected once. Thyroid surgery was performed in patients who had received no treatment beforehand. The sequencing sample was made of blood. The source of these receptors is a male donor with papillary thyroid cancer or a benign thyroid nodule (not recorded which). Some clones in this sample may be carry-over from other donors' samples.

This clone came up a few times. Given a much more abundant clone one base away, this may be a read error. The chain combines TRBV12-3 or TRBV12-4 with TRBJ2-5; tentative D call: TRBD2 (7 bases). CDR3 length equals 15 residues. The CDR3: CAISPKGGVRETQYF. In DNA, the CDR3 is TGTGCCATCAGTCCCAAAGGGGGGGTTCGAGAGACCCAGTACTTC.

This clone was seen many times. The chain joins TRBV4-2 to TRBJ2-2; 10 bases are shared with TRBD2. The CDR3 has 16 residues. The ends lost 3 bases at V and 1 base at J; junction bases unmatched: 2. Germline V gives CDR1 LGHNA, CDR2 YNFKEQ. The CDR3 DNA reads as TGTGCCAGCAGCCAGTTAGCGGGGGGGAACACCGGGGAGCTGTTTTTT. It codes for CASSQLAGGNTGELFF.

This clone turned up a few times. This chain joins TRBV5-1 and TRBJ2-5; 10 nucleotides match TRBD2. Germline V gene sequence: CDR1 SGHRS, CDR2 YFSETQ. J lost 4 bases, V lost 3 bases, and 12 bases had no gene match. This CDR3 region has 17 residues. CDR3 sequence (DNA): TGCGCCAGCAGCTCCGGGACTAGCGTGGGGGGGCCAGAGACCCAGTACTTC. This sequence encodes CASSSGTSVGGPETQYF.

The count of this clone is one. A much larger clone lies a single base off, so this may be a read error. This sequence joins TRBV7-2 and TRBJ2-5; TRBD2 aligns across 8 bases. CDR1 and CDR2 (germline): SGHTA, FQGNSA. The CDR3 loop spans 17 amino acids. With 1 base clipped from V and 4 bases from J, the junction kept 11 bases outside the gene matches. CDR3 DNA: TGTGCCAGCAGCTTAGGGAGCGGGGCGGGAGGCTTAGAGACCCAGTACTTC. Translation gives CASSLGSGAGGLETQYF.

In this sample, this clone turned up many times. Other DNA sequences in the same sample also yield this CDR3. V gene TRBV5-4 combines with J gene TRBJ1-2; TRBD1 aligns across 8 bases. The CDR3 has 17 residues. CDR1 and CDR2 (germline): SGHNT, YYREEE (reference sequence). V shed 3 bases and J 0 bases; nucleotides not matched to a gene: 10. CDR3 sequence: CASSSRGTGSPNYGYTF. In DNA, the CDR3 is TGTGCCAGCAGCTCCCGCGGGACAGGTTCTCCTAACTATGGCTACACCTTC. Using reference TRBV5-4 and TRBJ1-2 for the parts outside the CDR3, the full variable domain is ETGVTQSPTHLIKTRGQQVTLRCSSQSGHNTVSWYQQALGQGPQFIFQYYREEENGRGNFPPRFSGLQFPNYSSELNVNALELDDSALYLCASSSRGTGSPNYGYTFGSGTRLTVV.

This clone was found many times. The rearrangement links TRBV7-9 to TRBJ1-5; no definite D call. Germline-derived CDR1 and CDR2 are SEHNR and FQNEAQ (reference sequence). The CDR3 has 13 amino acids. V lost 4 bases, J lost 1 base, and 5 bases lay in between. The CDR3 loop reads CASSSGSNQPQHF. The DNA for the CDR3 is TGTGCCAGCAGCTCGGGGAGCAATCAGCCCCAGCATTTT.

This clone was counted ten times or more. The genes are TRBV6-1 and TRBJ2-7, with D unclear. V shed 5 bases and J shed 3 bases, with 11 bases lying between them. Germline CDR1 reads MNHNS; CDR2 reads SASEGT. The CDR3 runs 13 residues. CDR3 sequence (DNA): TGTGCCAGCAGTAATGGATTTAGCTACGAGCAGTACGTC. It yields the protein CASSNGFSYEQYV.

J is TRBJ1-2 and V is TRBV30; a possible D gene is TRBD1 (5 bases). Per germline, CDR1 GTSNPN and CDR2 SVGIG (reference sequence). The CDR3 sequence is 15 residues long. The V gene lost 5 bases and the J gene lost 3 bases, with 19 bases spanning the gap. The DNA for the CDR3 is TGTGCCTGGGTTTTGATGTCAGGGTTGCACTATGGCTACACCTTC. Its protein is CAWVLMSGLHYGYTF.

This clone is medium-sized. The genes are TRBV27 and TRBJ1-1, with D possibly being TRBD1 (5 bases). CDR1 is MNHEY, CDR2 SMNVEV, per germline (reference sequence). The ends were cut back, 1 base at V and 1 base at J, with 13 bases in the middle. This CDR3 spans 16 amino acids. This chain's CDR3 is CASSLLSGRGNTEAFF. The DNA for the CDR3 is TGTGCCAGCAGTTTATTATCCGGGAGGGGGAACACTGAAGCTTTCTTT.

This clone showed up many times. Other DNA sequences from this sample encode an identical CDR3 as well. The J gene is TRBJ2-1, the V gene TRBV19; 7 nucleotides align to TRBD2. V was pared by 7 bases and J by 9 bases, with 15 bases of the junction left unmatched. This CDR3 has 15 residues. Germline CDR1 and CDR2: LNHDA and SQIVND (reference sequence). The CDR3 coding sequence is TGTGCCAGTACCCAGGATAGCGGGCCGAGTGGTGAGCAGTTCTTC. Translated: CASTQDSGPSGEQFF.

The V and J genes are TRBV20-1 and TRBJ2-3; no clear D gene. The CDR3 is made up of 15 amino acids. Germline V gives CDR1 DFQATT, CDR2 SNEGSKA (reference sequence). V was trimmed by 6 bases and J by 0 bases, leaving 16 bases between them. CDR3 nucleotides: TGCAGTGCCCACTTTTACGGGCCTAGCACAGATACGCAGTATTTT. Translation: CSAHFYGPSTDTQYF.

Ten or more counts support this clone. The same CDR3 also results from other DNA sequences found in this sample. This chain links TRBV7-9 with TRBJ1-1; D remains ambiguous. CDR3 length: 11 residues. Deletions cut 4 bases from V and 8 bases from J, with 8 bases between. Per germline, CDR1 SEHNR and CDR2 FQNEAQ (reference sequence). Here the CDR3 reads CASSSSLEAFF. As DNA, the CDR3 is TGTGCCAGCAGCTCAAGCCTCGAAGCTTTCTTT.

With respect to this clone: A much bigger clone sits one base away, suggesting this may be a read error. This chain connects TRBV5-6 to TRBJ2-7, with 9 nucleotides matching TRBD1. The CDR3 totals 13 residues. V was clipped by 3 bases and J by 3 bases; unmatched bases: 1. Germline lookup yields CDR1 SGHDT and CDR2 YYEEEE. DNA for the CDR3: TGTGCCAGCAGCTCGGGACAGGGCTACGAGCAGTACTTC. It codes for CASSSGQGYEQYF.

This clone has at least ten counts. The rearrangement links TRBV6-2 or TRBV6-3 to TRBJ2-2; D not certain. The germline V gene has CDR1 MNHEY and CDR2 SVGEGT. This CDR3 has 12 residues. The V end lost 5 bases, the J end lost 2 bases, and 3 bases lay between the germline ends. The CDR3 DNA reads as TGTGCCAGCAGTACTAACACCGGGGAGCTGTTTTTT. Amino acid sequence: CASSTNTGELFF.

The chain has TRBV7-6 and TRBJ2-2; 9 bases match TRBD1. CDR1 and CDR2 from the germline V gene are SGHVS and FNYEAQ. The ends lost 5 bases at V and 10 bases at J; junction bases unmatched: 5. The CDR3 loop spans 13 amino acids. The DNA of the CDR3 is TGTGCCAGCAGCCCGGACAGGGGCTTGGAGCTGTTTTTT. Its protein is CASSPDRGLELFF.

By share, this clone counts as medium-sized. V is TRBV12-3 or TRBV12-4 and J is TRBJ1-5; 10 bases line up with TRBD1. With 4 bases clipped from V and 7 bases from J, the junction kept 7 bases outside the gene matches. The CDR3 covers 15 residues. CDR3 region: CASSSRGQGEQPQHF. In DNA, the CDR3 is TGTGCCAGCAGTTCCCGTGGACAGGGGGAACAGCCCCAGCATTTT.